These 21 T cell receptor beta chains share one sample of origin, sequenced in a study of CD4 T cells in relation to SARS-CoV-2 and coronaviruses. Profiled with immunoSEQ multiplex PCR; TCRdb holds only in-frame clones, not every one. Here the sample spans 20,000 to 25,000 clones, 74% being singletons. No cognate antigen is known for these TCRs. CD4+ T cells from unexposed donors were obtained before the COVID-19 pandemic (2011-2018). The cells were cultured for approximately 10 days before CD4+ T cells were isolated. Sequencing was done on a sample of CD4+ T cells from PBMCs, cultured in vitro. These receptors originate from a human donor in good health.

This chain uses TRBV3-1 (or the pseudogene TRBV3-2) with TRBJ2-2, with D perhaps TRBD2 (5 bases). The CDR3 is 16 amino acids. Germline lookup yields CDR1 LGHDT and CDR2 YNNKEL (reference sequence). Trimming stripped 0 bases from V and 2 bases from J, with 10 bases between. The DNA of the CDR3 is TGTGCCAGCAGCCAAGATCGGGAAGCCAACACCGGGGAGCTGTTTTTT. Its translation: CASSQDREANTGELFF.

The chain has TRBV2 and TRBJ1-1; D remains unclear. The CDR3 has 15 residues. With 5 bases removed from V and 1 base from J, the gap between germline ends came to 14 bases. The germline V gene has CDR1 SNHLY and CDR2 FYNNEI. The CDR3 DNA sequence: TGTGCCAGCAGTTCAGCGAGGGCCGGGAACACTGAAGCTTTCTTT. Translation: CASSSARAGNTEAFF.

The V and J genes are TRBV6-5 and TRBJ2-2; TRBD2 matches at 8 bases. The CDR3 sequence is 14 residues long. V shed 5 bases and J 8 bases; nucleotides not matched to a gene: 7. The germline CDR1 and CDR2 sequences are MNHEY and SVGAGI. CDR3 sequence (DNA): TGTGCCAGCAGTCGCCCCGGACTAGCAGGGGAGCTGTTTTTT. This codes for CASSRPGLAGELFF.

The V and J genes are TRBV10-1 and TRBJ2-7, with 8 bases matching TRBD2. After removal of 3 bases from V and 2 bases from J, the junction contained 9 bases not matched to a gene. Germline V gives CDR1 WNHNN, CDR2 SYGVQD (reference sequence). CDR3 size: 16 residues. CDR3 in DNA: TGCGCCAGCAGTGATTCCAGCGGGAGCCTCCCCTACGAGCAGTACTTC. Protein sequence: CASSDSSGSLPYEQYF.

The J gene is TRBJ2-5, the V gene TRBV18, with 8 bases aligning to TRBD1. CDR1 is KGHSH and CDR2 is LQKENI in the germline V gene. The CDR3 consists of 14 residues. V trimming: 3 bases; J trimming: 3 bases; junction bases outside the gene matches: 3. The CDR3 here is CASSPTTGEETQYF. Written as DNA, the CDR3 is TGTGCCAGCTCACCGACGACAGGGGAAGAGACCCAGTACTTC.

The chain uses TRBV5-6 and TRBJ2-5, with D unresolved. Trimming took off 0 bases at V and 5 bases at J, with 8 bases between the two ends. Germline lookup yields CDR1 SGHDT and CDR2 YYEEEE. This CDR3 region has 13 residues. CDR3 DNA: TGTGCCAGCAGCTTGGGTCAAAGGGAGACCCAGTACTTC. Protein: CASSLGQRETQYF.

The chain combines TRBV7-9 with TRBJ1-3; D perhaps matches TRBD1 (6 bases). Trimming removed 1 base from V and 4 bases from J, with 17 bases in between. Germline CDR1 and CDR2: SEHNR and FQNEAQ (reference sequence). This CDR3 spans 17 amino acids. The CDR3 sequence is CASSLVGAAAGGNTIYF. DNA of the CDR3: TGTGCCAGCAGCTTAGTGGGGGCTGCCGCGGGAGGAAACACCATATATTTT. The variable domain in full, completed from reference TRBV7-9 and TRBJ1-3, reads DTGVSQNPRHKITKRGQNVTFRCDPISEHNRLYWYRQTLGQGPEFLTYFQNEAQLEKSRLLSDRFSAERPKGSFSTLEIQRTEQGDSAMYLCASSLVGAAAGGNTIYFGEGSWLTVV.

CDR3: CAISDPKRSTEAFF. DNA for the CDR3: TGTGCCATCAGTGATCCCAAAAGGAGCACTGAAGCTTTCTTT. The chain carries TRBV10-3 and TRBJ1-1; D not certain. The germline V gene encodes CDR1 ENHRY and CDR2 SYGVKD. V was clipped by 3 bases and J by 4 bases, with 12 bases between them. The CDR3 spans 14 residues.

The CDR3 here is CAPEASLYEQYF. CDR3 nucleotides: TGTGCCCCCGAGGCCAGTCTATACGAGCAGTACTTC. V usage is TRBV19 and J usage is TRBJ2-7, with unresolved D. The V gene's germline CDR1 is LNHDA and CDR2 SQIVND (reference sequence). V was pared by 11 bases and J by 4 bases, with 15 bases between. CDR3 length: 12 amino acids.

This chain links TRBV11-3 with TRBJ2-3; 11 nucleotides line up with TRBD2. The junction had 10 bases not matched to a gene; V was cut back by 2 bases and J by 6 bases. This CDR3 contains 17 residues. Germline V gene lookup returns CDR1 SGHNT and CDR2 YENEEA. CDR3 sequence (DNA): TGTGCCAGCAGCTTAAGAATTCTAGCGGGAGGATTGGATACGCAGTATTTT. Translated, it gives CASSLRILAGGLDTQYF.

This clone was picked up a small number of times. The V and J genes are TRBV7-9 and TRBJ2-1, with 9 bases lining up with TRBD1. Germline values: CDR1 SEHNR, CDR2 FQNEAQ (reference sequence). The V segment lost 5 bases and the J segment 8 bases; nucleotides outside the gene matches: 4. This CDR3 has 13 residues. This chain's CDR3 is CASSRDRVDEQFF. CDR3 DNA: TGTGCCAGCAGCCGGGACAGGGTGGATGAGCAGTTCTTC.

The V and J genes are TRBV30 and TRBJ2-2; TRBD2 might be the D (9 bases). CDR3 length: 19 residues. The germline V gene encodes CDR1 GTSNPN and CDR2 SVGIG (reference sequence). The V end lost 2 bases, the J end lost 6 bases, and 28 bases lay between the germline ends. The CDR3 region is CAWSSRGRFSGRSSGELFF. In DNA form, the CDR3 reads TGTGCCTGGAGTTCCAGGGGGCGTTTCAGCGGGAGGAGTTCCGGGGAGCTGTTTTTT.

This clone showed up just a few times. This sequence joins TRBV2 and TRBJ2-7; TRBD2 aligns across 11 bases. Trimming at V came to 6 bases and at J to 7 bases, leaving 5 bases not matched to a gene. The CDR3 extends over 13 amino acids. Germline V gene lookup returns CDR1 SNHLY and CDR2 FYNNEI. CDR3 region: CASSIAGGGEQYF. CDR3 DNA sequence: TGTGCCAGCAGCATAGCGGGAGGGGGTGAGCAGTACTTC.

The chain uses TRBV12-3 or TRBV12-4 and TRBJ2-7; D is perhaps TRBD1 (6 bases). V was trimmed by 5 bases and J by 6 bases, leaving 11 bases between them. CDR3 length: 12 amino acids. CDR3 bases: TGTGCCAGCAGTCAGGGGTCGGGCGAGCAGTACTTC. It encodes CASSQGSGEQYF.

The V and J genes are TRBV6-4 and TRBJ2-3, with D perhaps matching TRBD2 (5 bases). This CDR3 has 16 residues. CDR1 is MRHNA, CDR2 SNTAGT, per germline. The ends were cut back, 0 bases at V and 1 base at J, with 11 bases in the middle. The CDR3 DNA reads TGTGCCAGCAGTGACTCTGGTGGGAGTGGCACAGATACGCAGTATTTT. Its protein is CASSDSGGSGTDTQYF.

Comments on this clone: The same CDR3 arises from other DNA sequences in this sample as well. The genes are TRBV6-1 and TRBJ2-7; D remains unclear. Germline V gene sequence: CDR1 MNHNS, CDR2 SASEGT. The CDR3 contains 14 residues. Trimming cost V 0 bases and J 0 bases, with 6 bases left between them. DNA of the CDR3: TGTGCCAGCAGTGAAGCCGGAAGCTCCTACGAGCAGTACTTC. Amino acid sequence: CASSEAGSSYEQYF.

The J gene is TRBJ2-5, the V gene TRBV5-4; 8 bases fit TRBD2. The CDR3 length is 16 residues. Trimming took 4 bases from V and 0 from J; bases not matched to a gene: 8. CDR1 is SGHNT, CDR2 YYREEE, per germline (reference sequence). The CDR3 region has the DNA TGTGCCAGCAGCGGGCCGGCTAGCGGGTACCAAGAGACCCAGTACTTC. Translation gives CASSGPASGYQETQYF.

The chain carries TRBV30 and TRBJ1-5, with D possibly TRBD1 on 6 matching bases. This CDR3 region has 14 residues. V lost 1 base, J lost 6 bases, and 13 bases lay in between. Germline-derived CDR1 and CDR2 are GTSNPN and SVGIG (reference sequence). The CDR3 bases are TGTGCCTGGAGTGGTCAGGGGTTCAGTCAGCCCCAGCATTTT. It specifies CAWSGQGFSQPQHF.

This rearrangement joins TRBV6-2 or TRBV6-3 to TRBJ2-5, with D perhaps being TRBD1 or TRBD2 (5 bases each). Germline V gives CDR1 MNHEY, CDR2 SVGEGT. The CDR3 spans 17 residues. Deletions cut 2 bases from V and 4 bases from J, with 20 bases between. CDR3 sequence: CASSYGARASRVETQYF. The CDR3, as DNA: TGTGCCAGCAGTTACGGGGCTCGGGCCTCGCGGGTAGAGACCCAGTACTTC.

This clone was seen just once. Here the CDR3 DNA reads TGTGCCAGCAGCTTAAACCATGAGCAGTTCTTC. As protein: CASSLNHEQFF. The chain carries TRBV11-1 and TRBJ2-1; no reliable D call. Germline V gene data show CDR1 as SGHAT and CDR2 as FQDESV (reference sequence). Trimming took 2 bases from V and 8 from J, leaving 4 bases between them. The CDR3 has 11 residues.

Only a few counts were recorded for this clone. The V and J genes are TRBV19 and TRBJ1-2, with D unclear. The CDR3 loop spans 14 amino acids. The ends were cut back, 10 bases at V and 6 bases at J, with 21 bases in the middle. CDR1 is LNHDA, CDR2 SQIVND, per germline (reference sequence). The DNA for the CDR3 is TGTGCCACCCATTCGGGAGGGCGTAAGAATGGCTACACCTTC. As protein: CATHSGGRKNGYTF. The whole variable domain, remainder taken from reference TRBV19 and TRBJ1-2, is DGGITQSPKYLFRKEGQNVTLSCEQNLNHDAMYWYRQDPGQGLRLIYYSQIVNDFQKGDIAEGYSVSREKKESFPLTVTSAQKNPTAFYLCATHSGGRKNGYTFGSGTRLTVV.